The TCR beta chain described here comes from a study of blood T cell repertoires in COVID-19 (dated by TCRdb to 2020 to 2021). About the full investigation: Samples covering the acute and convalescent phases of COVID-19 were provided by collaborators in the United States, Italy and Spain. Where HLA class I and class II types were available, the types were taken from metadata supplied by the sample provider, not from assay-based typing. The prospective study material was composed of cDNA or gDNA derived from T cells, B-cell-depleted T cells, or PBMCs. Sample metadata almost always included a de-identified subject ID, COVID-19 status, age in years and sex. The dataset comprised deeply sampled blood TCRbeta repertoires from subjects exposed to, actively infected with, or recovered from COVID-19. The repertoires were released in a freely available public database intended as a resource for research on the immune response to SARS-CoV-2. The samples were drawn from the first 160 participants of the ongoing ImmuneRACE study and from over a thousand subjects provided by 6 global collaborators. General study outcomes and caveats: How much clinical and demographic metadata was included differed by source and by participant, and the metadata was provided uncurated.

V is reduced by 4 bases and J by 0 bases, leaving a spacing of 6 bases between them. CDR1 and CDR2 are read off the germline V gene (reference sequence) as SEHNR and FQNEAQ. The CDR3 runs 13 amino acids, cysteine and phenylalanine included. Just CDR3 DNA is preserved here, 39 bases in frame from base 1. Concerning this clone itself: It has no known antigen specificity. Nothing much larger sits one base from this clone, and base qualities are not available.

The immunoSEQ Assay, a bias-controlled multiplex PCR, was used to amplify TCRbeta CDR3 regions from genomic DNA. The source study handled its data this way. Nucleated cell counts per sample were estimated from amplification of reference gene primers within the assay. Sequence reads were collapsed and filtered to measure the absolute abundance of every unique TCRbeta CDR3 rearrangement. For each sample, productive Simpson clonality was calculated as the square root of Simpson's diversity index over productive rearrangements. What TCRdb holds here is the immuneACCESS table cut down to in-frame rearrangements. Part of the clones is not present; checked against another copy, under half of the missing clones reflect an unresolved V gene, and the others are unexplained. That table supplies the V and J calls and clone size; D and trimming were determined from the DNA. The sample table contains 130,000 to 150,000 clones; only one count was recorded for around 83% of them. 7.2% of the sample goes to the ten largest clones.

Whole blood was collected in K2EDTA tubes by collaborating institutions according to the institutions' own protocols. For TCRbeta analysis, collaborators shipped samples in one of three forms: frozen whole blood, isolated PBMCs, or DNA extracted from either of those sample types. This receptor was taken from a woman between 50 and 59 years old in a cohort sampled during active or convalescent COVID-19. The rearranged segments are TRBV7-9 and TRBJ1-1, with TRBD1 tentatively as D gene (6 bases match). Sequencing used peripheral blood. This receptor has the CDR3 CASSWGLNTEAFF. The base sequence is TGTGCCAGCAGCTGGGGGCTGAACACTGAAGCTTTCTTT.